This T cell receptor (beta chain) was recovered during a study of chemoradiotherapy in HPV16-positive cancers. Study information: Candidate HPV-specific clones and shared TCR motifs came from two HPV16-positive patients.

CDR3 size: 12 residues. V was trimmed by 4 bases and J by 10 bases, leaving 11 bases between them. The germline V gene has CDR1 SGHDN and CDR2 FVKESK. The repertoire was sequenced with immunoSEQ multiplex PCR; TCRdb's copy has only in-frame clones and lacks some. The sample includes around 5,000 clones, about 85% of them seen just once. The receptor comes from a human donor with HPV-associated anogenital cancer. The source was tumor tissue, collected from a patient who underwent chemoradiotherapy. This rearrangement joins TRBV14 to TRBJ2-1; D uncertain. This CDR3 is CASSPRAGEQFF. Here the CDR3 DNA reads TGTGCCAGCAGCCCCCGGGCCGGGGAGCAGTTCTTC.